These 26 T cell receptor beta chains originate from one sample sequenced in a study of T cell repertoires in cytomegalovirus infection. TCRdb passed the reads through MiXCR, listing each CDR3 protein once. The table has approximately 550,000 distinct CDR3 sequences, 16% seen once; the top ten hold about 24%. The specimen sequenced was CD8+ T cells from PBMCs. The receptors shown here come from a human donor in good health (CMV status not recorded). Some clones in this sample may be carry-over from other donors' samples.

This clonotype was counted between two and nine times. The CDR3 nucleotides are TGTGCCAGCAGCTTGGCCTCGGGAGGGCGGAGCTACGAGCAGTACTTC. This translates into CASSLASGGRSYEQYF. The rearrangement uses TRBV5-5 and TRBJ2-7; 8 bases align to TRBD2. V gave up 0 bases and J gave up 3 bases; unmatched junction bases: 8. This CDR3 has 16 residues. Looked up from germline, CDR1 is SGHKS and CDR2 is YYEKEE (reference sequence).

V is TRBV20-1 and J is TRBJ1-2; 7 bases map to TRBD1. Germline values: CDR1 DFQATT, CDR2 SNEGSKA (reference sequence). V dropped 3 bases and J dropped 1; count of bases not matched to a gene: 2. The CDR3 is 13 residues long. CDR3 sequence reads: CSASGTVNYGYTF. The CDR3 DNA reads TGCAGTGCTAGCGGGACAGTTAACTATGGCTACACCTTC.

This clonotype was detected ten times or more. The chain uses TRBV7-2 and TRBJ1-3; no firm D call. Germline lookup yields CDR1 SGHTA and CDR2 FQGNSA. V lost 5 bases to trimming and J lost 0 bases, with 11 bases between them. The CDR3 runs 15 residues. The CDR3: CASSLDLPSGNTIYF. CDR3 in DNA: TGTGCCAGCAGCCTGGACCTTCCCTCTGGAAACACCATATATTTT.

The rearrangement uses TRBV4-2 and TRBJ2-3; 9 bases line up with TRBD2. The CDR3 consists of 16 residues. Losses at the gene ends were 1 base for V and 3 bases for J; bases not matched to a gene: 5. Germline loops: CDR1 LGHNA, CDR2 YNFKEQ. CDR3 nucleotides: TGTGCCAGCAGCCAAGTAGGAGCGGGAGGTACAGATACGCAGTATTTT. It encodes CASSQVGAGGTDTQYF.

This clonotype was observed a handful of times. Here the CDR3 reads CASSLKGLDNEQFF. The CDR3 coding sequence is TGTGCCAGCAGCTTGAAGGGCTTGGACAATGAGCAGTTCTTC. The J gene is TRBJ2-1, the V gene TRBV5-6; D gene unclear. The germline gives CDR1 SGHDT, CDR2 YYEEEE. V gave up 1 base and J gave up 5 bases, with 10 bases separating them. The CDR3 is made up of 14 amino acids.

This clonotype has ten or more counts. The rearrangement links TRBV7-8 to TRBJ2-7; tentative D call: TRBD2 (6 bases). The CDR3 runs to 14 residues. The ends were cut back, 8 bases at V and 2 bases at J, with 16 bases in the middle. Germline assignment: CDR1 SGHVS and CDR2 FQNEAQ. CDR3 amino acids: CASSGRGATYEQYF. CDR3 DNA sequence: TGTGCCAGCTCTGGGCGGGGCGCGACCTACGAGCAGTACTTC.

This clonotype was picked up many times. The chain couples TRBV7-6 to TRBJ2-2; possible D gene TRBD2, 5 bases. CDR3 length: 13 residues. Germline assignment: CDR1 SGHVS and CDR2 FNYEAQ. Deletions cut 4 bases from V and 5 bases from J, with 8 bases between. The CDR3 DNA follows: TGTGCCAGCAGCTCTAAGCGGACCGGGGAGCTGTTTTTT. Its translation is CASSSKRTGELFF.

There are a few counts of this clonotype. This chain connects TRBV4-2 to TRBJ2-1; 9 positions agree with TRBD2. Germline V gene sequence: CDR1 LGHNA, CDR2 YNFKEQ. The CDR3 covers 16 residues. V lost 0 bases to trimming and J lost 6 bases; unmatched junction nucleotides: 6. The CDR3 DNA follows: TGTGCCAGCAGCCAAGATGCGGGAGGGGAGATCAATGAGCAGTTCTTC. Its protein is CASSQDAGGEINEQFF.

The table lists this clonotype with many counts. V usage is TRBV11-2 and J usage is TRBJ1-2, with D possibly matching TRBD1 (6 bases). Trimming left V 0 bases short and J 2 bases short, with 10 bases between. The CDR3 covers 15 residues. CDR1 is SGHAT, CDR2 FQNNGV, per germline. This CDR3 is CASSLESGANYGYTF. The CDR3 DNA follows: TGTGCCAGCAGCTTAGAATCAGGGGCAAACTATGGCTACACCTTC.

Many counts were recorded for this clonotype. The CDR3 is CASSYALNSPLHF. CDR3 nucleotide sequence: TGTGCCAGCAGCTATGCTTTAAATTCACCCCTCCACTTT. This chain links TRBV11-3 with TRBJ1-6; D is uncertain. Trimming took 4 bases from V and 7 from J, leaving 8 bases between them. The germline V gene has CDR1 SGHNT and CDR2 YENEEA. CDR3 length: 13 amino acids. Using reference TRBV11-3 and TRBJ1-6 for the parts outside the CDR3, the full variable domain is EAGVVQSPRYKIIEKKQPVAFWCNPISGHNTLYWYLQNLGQGPELLIRYENEEAVDDSQLPKDRFSAERLKGVDSTLKIQPAELGDSAVYLCASSYALNSPLHFGNGTRLTVT.

The sample holds a few counts of this clonotype. The rearrangement joins TRBV29-1 to TRBJ1-2; TRBD1 matches at 7 bases. Losses at the gene ends were 7 bases for V and 4 bases for J; bases not matched to a gene: 9. This CDR3 is 13 amino acids long. Germline lookup yields CDR1 SQVTM and CDR2 ANQGSEA. This CDR3 is CSASTGPGYGYTF. The CDR3 DNA follows: TGCAGCGCTTCGACAGGGCCTGGCTATGGCTACACCTTC. The full variable domain, in which reference TRBV29-1 and TRBJ1-2 provide the parts outside the CDR3, is SAVISQKPSRDICQRGTSLTIQCQVDSQVTMMFWYRQQPGQSLTLIATANQGSEATYESGFVIDKFPISRPNLTFSTLTVSNMSPEDSSIYLCSASTGPGYGYTFGSGTRLTVV.

This clonotype was counted between two and nine times. V usage is TRBV19 and J usage is TRBJ1-2; 8 bases are a match to TRBD1. This CDR3 spans 12 amino acids. J was trimmed by 7 bases and V by 5 bases; bases with no gene match: 3. Per the germline V gene, CDR1 is LNHDA and CDR2 is SQIVND (reference sequence). CDR3 protein: CASSGTGLGYTF. The DNA for the CDR3 is TGTGCCAGTAGTGGGACAGGACTTGGCTACACCTTC.

Of note for this clonotype: Possible read error: a much larger clone is one base away. The chain recombines TRBV27 with TRBJ2-7; D is possibly TRBD1 or TRBD2 (5 bases each). Germline CDR1 reads MNHEY; CDR2 reads SMNVEV (reference sequence). V shed 11 bases and J shed 6 bases, with 20 bases lying between them. The CDR3 runs to 13 residues. CDR3 in DNA: TGTGCCTCCCGGGGCAGCCGAAGAGGCGAGCAGTACTTC. Translating it yields CASRGSRRGEQYF.

The rearrangement links TRBV27 to TRBJ2-7; no clear D gene. Germline CDR1 reads MNHEY; CDR2 reads SMNVEV (reference sequence). V was trimmed by 3 bases and J by 0 bases, leaving 6 bases between them. The CDR3 covers 13 residues. The DNA for the CDR3 is TGTGCCAGCAGTTTGTGGATCTCCTACGAGCAGTACTTC. This sequence encodes CASSLWISYEQYF.

This clonotype occurred many times. The rearrangement links TRBV10-2 to TRBJ2-5, with no clear D. Germline CDR1 is WSHSY and CDR2 is SAAADI. This CDR3 comprises 10 residues. Trimming left V 4 bases short and J 5 bases short, with 2 bases between. CDR3 coding DNA: TGCGCCAGCAGTGCGGAGACCCAGTACTTC. It encodes CASSAETQYF.

This clonotype appeared a few times. This sequence joins TRBV13 and TRBJ2-7; TRBD1 aligns across 8 bases. CDR1 and CDR2 from the germline V gene are PRHDT and FYEKMQ (reference sequence). V was clipped by 5 bases and J by 7 bases; unmatched bases: 10. The CDR3 loop spans 14 amino acids. CDR3 residues: CASSARQGMREQYF. In nucleotides, the CDR3 is TGTGCCAGCAGCGCACGACAGGGGATGAGGGAGCAGTACTTC.

The chain links TRBV10-3 to TRBJ2-7; D gene ambiguous. Trimming took 2 bases from V and 1 from J, leaving 9 bases between them. This CDR3 comprises 14 residues. Germline CDR1 ENHRY, CDR2 SYGVKD. CDR3 sequence reads: CAISEAKGSYEQYF. Here the CDR3 DNA reads TGTGCCATCAGTGAGGCCAAGGGTTCCTACGAGCAGTACTTC.

The chain uses TRBV3-1 and TRBJ2-5; TRBD2 matches 11 bases. The CDR3 sequence is 14 residues long. Germline trimming cut 6 bases from V and 4 bases from J; bases unmatched to any gene: 4. The germline V gene encodes CDR1 LGHDT and CDR2 YNNKEL (reference sequence). The CDR3 bases are TGTGCCAGCAGACCCCTAGCGGGGGGAGAGACCCAGTACTTC. Translated: CASRPLAGGETQYF.

The chain carries TRBV24-1 and TRBJ2-2, with TRBD1 matching 9 bases. CDR3 length: 13 amino acids. Germline CDR1 KGHDR, CDR2 SFDVKD. The trim removed 9 bases at V and 5 bases at J, leaving 3 bases unmatched. The CDR3 coding sequence is TGTGCCACCGGGACAGGGAGGACCGGGGAGCTGTTTTTT. It yields the protein CATGTGRTGELFF.

The chain joins TRBV5-5 to TRBJ2-2; TRBD1 or TRBD2 may be the D gene (5 bases each). The CDR3 runs 15 residues. Germline V gene lookup returns CDR1 SGHKS and CDR2 YYEKEE (reference sequence). Trimming removed 3 bases at V and 11 bases at J, with 20 bases between. The CDR3 protein is CASSSDPGPVRELFF. CDR3 bases: TGTGCCAGCAGCTCAGACCCGGGACCAGTTCGAGAGCTGTTTTTT.

The chain employs TRBV5-6 and TRBJ2-4, with 12 bases that match TRBD2. With V trimmed by 1 base and J by 3 bases, 2 bases remained unmatched. The CDR3 has 16 residues. Germline loops: CDR1 SGHDT, CDR2 YYEEEE. CDR3 residues: CASSLPSGGDKNIQYF. CDR3 sequence (DNA): TGTGCCAGCAGCTTGCCTAGCGGGGGGGACAAAAACATTCAGTACTTC. Supplemented by reference TRBV5-6 and TRBJ2-4, the full variable domain reads DAGVTQSPTHLIKTRGQQVTLRCSPKSGHDTVSWYQQALGQGPQFIFQYYEEEERQRGNFPDRFSGHQFPNYSSELNVNALLLGDSALYLCASSLPSGGDKNIQYFGAGTRLSVL.

In this sample, this clonotype turned up once. This chain joins TRBV27 and TRBJ1-6; D call uncertain. The germline V and J ends were trimmed by 0 bases and 6 bases, with 9 bases remaining between them. The CDR3 has 15 amino acids. Germline assignment: CDR1 MNHEY and CDR2 SMNVEV (reference sequence). The CDR3 nucleotides read TGTGCCAGCAGTTTATCAGAGGGTCTTAATTCACCCCTCCACTTT. Protein: CASSLSEGLNSPLHF.

This clonotype was observed at least ten times. The DNA for the CDR3 is TGTGCCAGCAGCATGGGTCAGGACAGAGACTTGTATGGCTACACCTTC. Amino acid sequence: CASSMGQDRDLYGYTF. This sequence joins TRBV5-6 and TRBJ1-2; possible D gene TRBD1, 6 bases. There are 16 residues in the CDR3. Germline values: CDR1 SGHDT, CDR2 YYEEEE. Trimming removed 4 bases from V and 5 bases from J, with 21 bases in between. Full variable domain (remainder filled in from reference TRBV5-6 and TRBJ1-2): DAGVTQSPTHLIKTRGQQVTLRCSPKSGHDTVSWYQQALGQGPQFIFQYYEEEERQRGNFPDRFSGHQFPNYSSELNVNALLLGDSALYLCASSMGQDRDLYGYTFGSGTRLTVV.

The sample holds a few counts of this clonotype. The J gene is TRBJ1-6, the V gene TRBV6-5; 10 nucleotides align to TRBD1. J was trimmed by 1 base and V by 4 bases; bases with no gene match: 7. Germline CDR1 reads MNHEY; CDR2 reads SVGAGI. The CDR3 consists of 18 residues. The CDR3 DNA reads as TGTGCCAGCAGTTCTCCCCCGGGACAGGGGTCCTATAATTCACCCCTCCACTTT. This gives the protein CASSSPPGQGSYNSPLHF.

This clonotype was recorded many times. The rearrangement uses TRBV11-2 and TRBJ1-1; TRBD1 matches at 8 bases. The CDR3 runs 17 residues. Germline CDR1 SGHAT, CDR2 FQNNGV. The junction had 9 bases not matched to a gene; V was cut back by 2 bases and J by 1 base. The CDR3 sequence: CASSLYTGGKWNTEAFF. The DNA of the CDR3 is TGTGCCAGCAGCTTATACACAGGGGGAAAATGGAACACTGAAGCTTTCTTT. The complete variable domain, with remaining parts taken from reference TRBV11-2 and TRBJ1-1, reads EAGVAQSPRYKIIEKRQSVAFWCNPISGHATLYWYQQILGQGPKLLIQFQNNGVVDDSQLPKDRFSAERLKGVDSTLKIQPAKLEDSAVYLCASSLYTGGKWNTEAFFGQGTRLTVV.

On this clonotype itself: This sequence may be a read error, since a much larger clone differs from it by one base. The rearrangement joins TRBV27 to TRBJ1-1; the D is unclear. This CDR3 has 17 residues. Germline-derived CDR1 and CDR2 are MNHEY and SMNVEV (reference sequence). The CDR3 nucleotides are TGTGCCAGAAGTTTCGGAAGCAGTTTTCCCATGAACACTGAAGCTTTCTTT. Its protein is CARSFGSSFPMNTEAFF.